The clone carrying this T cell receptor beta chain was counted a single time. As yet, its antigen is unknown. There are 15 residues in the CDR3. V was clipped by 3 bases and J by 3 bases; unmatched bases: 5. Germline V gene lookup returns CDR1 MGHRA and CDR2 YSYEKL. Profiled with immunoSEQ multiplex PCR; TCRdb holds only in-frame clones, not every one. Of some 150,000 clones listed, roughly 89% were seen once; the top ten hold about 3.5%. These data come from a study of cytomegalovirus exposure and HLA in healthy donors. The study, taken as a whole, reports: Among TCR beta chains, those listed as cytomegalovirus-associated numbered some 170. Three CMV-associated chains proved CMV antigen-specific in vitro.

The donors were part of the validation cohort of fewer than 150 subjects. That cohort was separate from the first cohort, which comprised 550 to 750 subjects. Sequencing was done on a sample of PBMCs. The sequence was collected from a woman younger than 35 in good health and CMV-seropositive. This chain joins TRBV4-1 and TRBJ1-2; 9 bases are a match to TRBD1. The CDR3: CASSHTQGAYYGYTF. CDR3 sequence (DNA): TGCGCCAGCAGCCACACACAGGGGGCTTACTATGGCTACACCTTC.